The present TCR beta chain was sequenced within a study of blood T cell repertoires in COVID-19. Study overall: The United States, Italy and Spain were the sources of the acute and convalescent COVID-19 samples. PBMCs, B-cell-depleted T cells, or T cells provided the cDNA or gDNA that made up the material.

Seattle researchers signed up patients amid active infection and tracked them longitudinally. The CDR3 runs 13 residues. Germline V CDR1 and CDR2: LGHDT, YNNKEL (reference sequence). Between the trimmed V and J ends, which lost 6 bases and 6 bases, there was a span of 15 bases. Generated by immunoSEQ multiplex PCR, the TCRdb table keeps only in-frame clones and is missing some. The sample consists of under 300,000 clones, 85% to 95% of them appearing once. The V call is TRBV3-1 (or the pseudogene TRBV3-2), the J call TRBJ2-7, with D possibly being TRBD1 (5 bases). The sequencing sample was made of peripheral blood. This TCR derives from a man aged 25 to 40 with COVID-19, enrolled during active disease. In nucleotides, the CDR3 is TGTGCCAGCAGTTCGAACAGGAGAGGCGAGCAGTACTTC. It is translated as CASSSNRRGEQYF.